This T cell receptor (beta chain) was retrieved from a study of shared clonotypes between healthy human individuals. Study overall: Three CD4 naive, three CD4 memory, two CD8 naive and one CD8 memory plate were used per donor.

CD45RO negativity and positive selection for CCR7 defined naive CD8 cells, a population that excluded terminally differentiated effector memory CD45RA+ cells. The V end lost 4 bases, the J end lost 0 bases, and 6 bases lay between the germline ends. Germline CDR1 and CDR2: MGHDK and SYGVNS. The CDR3 is made up of 13 amino acids. Several immunoSEQ plates held equal portions of the genomic DNA taken from each subset. Measured with immunoSEQ multiplex PCR; TCRdb has only the in-frame clones, and not every one. This table holds 600,000 or so clones, roughly 98% found once. This clonotype was sampled from a man in his thirties or forties in good health. Specimen: naive CD8+ T cells sorted from blood. The V and J genes are TRBV25-1 and TRBJ2-5; D uncertain. The CDR3 region has the DNA TGTGCCAGCAGTGTGGTGGACCAAGAGACCCAGTACTTC. Translated, it gives CASSVVDQETQYF. The whole variable domain, filled in from reference TRBV25-1 and TRBJ2-5, reads EADIYQTPRYLVIGTGKKITLECSQTMGHDKMYWYQQDPGMELHLIHYSYGVNSTEKGDLSSESTVSRIRTEHFPLTLESARPSHTSQYLCASSVVDQETQYFGPGTRLLVL.